The 32 T cell receptor beta chains below come from one sample, sequenced in a study of identical twins. TCRdb used MiXCR to reprocess the 5' RACE reads, holding one entry per CDR3 protein. The profile covers about 530,000 distinct CDR3 sequences, with approximately 20% appearing a single time and 0.48% taken by the ten largest. This same sample was also part of a study on yellow fever vaccine responses in identical twins.

Sequences were obtained from CD4+ T cells sorted from blood. These receptors originate from a woman younger than 30 in good health.

This chain uses TRBV20-1 with TRBJ2-3, with 8 bases lining up with TRBD2. There are 17 residues in the CDR3. CDR1 is DFQATT, CDR2 SNEGSKA, per germline (reference sequence). This chain's CDR3 is CSERVAGGISSTDTQYF. Written as DNA, the CDR3 is TGCAGCGAGCGGGTGGCGGGAGGAATTTCTAGCACAGATACGCAGTATTTT.

This clonotype was seen once. The chain couples TRBV27 to TRBJ1-6; possible D gene TRBD1, 5 bases. CDR1 is MNHEY and CDR2 is SMNVEV in the germline V gene (reference sequence). Trimming took off 8 bases at V and 4 bases at J, with 12 bases between the two ends. The CDR3 has 14 residues. The CDR3 DNA reads as TGTGCCAGCGGATCAGGGTCGTATAATTCACCCCTCCACTTT. Translating gives CASGSGSYNSPLHF.

The chain recombines TRBV6-1 with TRBJ1-4; TRBD1 agrees at 7 bases. Germline values: CDR1 MNHNS, CDR2 SASEGT. The CDR3 runs to 16 residues. The V and J ends lost 5 bases and 6 bases, in that order; junction bases with no gene match: 12. The chain's CDR3 is CASSISQTGVYEKLFF. CDR3 in DNA: TGTGCCAGCAGTATATCCCAAACAGGGGTGTATGAAAAACTGTTTTTT.

V and J are TRBV28 and TRBJ2-1; possible D gene TRBD2, 6 bases. Germline CDR1 reads MDHEN; CDR2 reads SYDVKM. Trimming took 6 bases from V and 4 from J, leaving 16 bases between them. This CDR3 is built from 15 residues. CDR3 DNA: TGTGCCAGCAGACTCCTCGGGGCGGGGTACAATGAGCAGTTCTTC. It encodes CASRLLGAGYNEQFF.

This clonotype has more than one count but fewer than ten. The chain has TRBV4-1 and TRBJ2-7, with 13 bases fitting TRBD2. Per germline, CDR1 MGHRA and CDR2 YSYEKL. V was pared by 3 bases and J by 2 bases, with 4 bases of the junction left unmatched. The CDR3 covers 16 residues. CDR3 nucleotides: TGCGCCAGCAGCCACAAACTAGCGGGAGGGCCCTACGAGCAGTACTTC. It yields the protein CASSHKLAGGPYEQYF.

V gene TRBV24-1 combines with J gene TRBJ1-2, with D hard to call. The CDR3 has 15 residues. In germline, CDR1 is KGHDR, CDR2 SFDVKD. Trimming took 3 bases from V and 8 from J, leaving 18 bases between them. CDR3 sequence (DNA): TGTGCCACCAGTGATCGTTCAGGATCAATACCCGGCTACACCTTC. Its translation: CATSDRSGSIPGYTF.

The rearrangement uses TRBV6-2 or TRBV6-3 and TRBJ2-5; the D is unclear. The germline V gene encodes CDR1 MNHEY and CDR2 SVGEGT. V was pared by 8 bases and J by 5 bases, with 18 bases between. CDR3 length: 14 residues. The CDR3 region is CASSPAMMGETQYF. The CDR3 DNA sequence: TGTGCCAGCTCCCCGGCGATGATGGGGGAGACCCAGTACTTC.

This clonotype showed up many times. The rearrangement links TRBV7-8 to TRBJ2-3; 7 nucleotides match TRBD1. V lost 6 bases to trimming and J lost 0 bases; unmatched junction nucleotides: 6. CDR1 is SGHVS, CDR2 FQNEAQ, per germline. This CDR3 has 15 amino acids. The CDR3 here is CASSWDSTSTDTQYF. CDR3 DNA sequence: TGTGCCAGCAGTTGGGACAGCACTAGCACAGATACGCAGTATTTT.

Only a few counts were recorded for this clonotype. The chain employs TRBV29-1 and TRBJ2-1; the match to TRBD1 covers 10 bases. V trimming: 2 bases; J trimming: 5 bases; junction bases outside the gene matches: 12. Germline lookup yields CDR1 SQVTM and CDR2 ANQGSEA. CDR3 length: 17 amino acids. The CDR3 reads CSVELRTGTGVNNEQFF. In DNA form, the CDR3 reads TGCAGCGTTGAATTAAGGACCGGGACAGGGGTTAACAATGAGCAGTTCTTC.

This clonotype has only a few counts. The genes are TRBV18 and TRBJ2-3; TRBD2 matches 8 bases. There are 15 residues in the CDR3. The trim removed 3 bases at V and 0 bases at J, leaving 2 bases unmatched. Germline V gene sequence: CDR1 KGHSH, CDR2 LQKENI. CDR3 protein: CASSPASGSTDTQYF. The CDR3 bases are TGTGCCAGCTCACCCGCTAGCGGGAGCACAGATACGCAGTATTTT.

The rearrangement uses TRBV20-1 and TRBJ2-5; 9 bases are shared with TRBD1. The CDR3 loop spans 13 amino acids. Looked up from germline, CDR1 is DFQATT and CDR2 is SNEGSKA (reference sequence). V shed 5 bases and J 3 bases; nucleotides not matched to a gene: 4. The CDR3 region is CSAPGQGKETQYF. In DNA, the CDR3 is TGCAGTGCTCCGGGACAGGGTAAAGAGACCCAGTACTTC.

The sample holds a few counts of this clonotype. This chain connects TRBV7-2 to TRBJ2-1; TRBD2 matches at 11 bases. The germline V gene encodes CDR1 SGHTA and CDR2 FQGNSA. The CDR3 is 22 amino acids. Germline trimming cut 5 bases from V and 0 bases from J; bases unmatched to any gene: 21. As DNA, the CDR3 is TGTGCCAGCAGCACCCCCCGTTACGGACTAGCGGGTACAAGAAGCTCCTACAATGAGCAGTTCTTC. Translated, it gives CASSTPRYGLAGTRSSYNEQFF. Based on the CDR3 plus reference TRBV7-2 and TRBJ2-1, the full variable domain is GAGVSQSPSNKVTEKGKDVELRCDPISGHTALYWYRQSLGQGLEFLIYFQGNSAPDKSGLPSDRFSAERTGGSVSTLTIQRTQQEDSAVYLCASSTPRYGLAGTRSSYNEQFFGPGTRLTVL.

The CDR3 sequence is CASSLEVGRNNEQFF. In DNA, the CDR3 is TGCGCCAGCAGCTTGGAAGTGGGGAGGAATAATGAGCAGTTCTTC. The chain links TRBV5-1 to TRBJ2-1, with D maybe TRBD2 (6 bases). With 0 bases removed from V and 7 bases from J, the gap between germline ends came to 14 bases. Germline assignment: CDR1 SGHRS and CDR2 YFSETQ. This CDR3 is built from 15 residues.

The chain employs TRBV24-1 and TRBJ2-6; 7 bases fit TRBD1. The CDR3 is made up of 16 amino acids. With 3 bases clipped from V and 3 bases from J, the junction kept 4 bases outside the gene matches. Germline V gene lookup returns CDR1 KGHDR and CDR2 SFDVKD. CDR3 amino acids: CATSDRQGDGANVLTF. CDR3 nucleotide sequence: TGTGCCACCAGTGATCGACAGGGAGATGGGGCCAACGTCCTGACTTTC.

This clonotype was counted only a few times. V usage is TRBV5-1 and J usage is TRBJ1-1; 10 bases are shared with TRBD1. The length of the CDR3 is 17 residues. Germline CDR1 and CDR2: SGHRS and YFSETQ. V trimming: 0 bases; J trimming: 4 bases; junction bases outside the gene matches: 9. The chain's CDR3 is CASSLGGLTGGLTEAFF. CDR3 sequence (DNA): TGCGCCAGCAGCTTGGGGGGGCTGACAGGGGGCCTCACTGAAGCTTTCTTT.

The chain links TRBV7-8 to TRBJ2-3, with D unresolved. The V gene lost 1 base and the J gene lost 6 bases, with 8 bases spanning the gap. The CDR3 runs to 13 residues. Germline values: CDR1 SGHVS, CDR2 FQNEAQ. CDR3 residues: CASSLGVRDTQYF. DNA for the CDR3: TGTGCCAGCAGCTTAGGTGTGAGGGATACGCAGTATTTT.

CDR3 residues: CASSLVPGQNYEQYF. For the CDR3, the DNA is TGTGCCAGCAGCTTAGTCCCGGGACAGAACTACGAGCAGTACTTC. The V call is TRBV11-3, the J call TRBJ2-7, with 7 bases identical to TRBD1. J gave up 3 bases and V 1 base, and 6 bases lay outside the gene matches. The CDR3 has 15 residues. Germline V gene lookup returns CDR1 SGHNT and CDR2 YENEEA. The full variable domain, with the rest looked up from reference TRBV11-3 and TRBJ2-7, is EAGVVQSPRYKIIEKKQPVAFWCNPISGHNTLYWYLQNLGQGPELLIRYENEEAVDDSQLPKDRFSAERLKGVDSTLKIQPAELGDSAVYLCASSLVPGQNYEQYFGPGTRLTVT.

The rearrangement uses TRBV6-5 and TRBJ1-2; unclear D gene. This CDR3 has 15 amino acids. Germline assignment: CDR1 MNHEY and CDR2 SVGAGI. Trimming cost V 0 bases and J 6 bases, with 14 bases left between them. In DNA form, the CDR3 reads TGTGCCAGCAGTTACTCGACTGTCAGGTCTGATGGCTACACCTTC. It is translated as CASSYSTVRSDGYTF.

This clonotype was found a few times. The V gene is TRBV12-3 or TRBV12-4, the J gene TRBJ2-7; 9 nucleotides line up with TRBD2. Germline trimming cut 6 bases from V and 4 bases from J; bases unmatched to any gene: 7. The CDR3 is 14 residues long. The CDR3 DNA follows: TGTGCCAGCAGCATGGGACTAGCTAGTTACGAGCAGTACTTC. Its protein is CASSMGLASYEQYF.

This sequence joins TRBV20-1 and TRBJ2-5; TRBD2 is a possible D gene (6 bases). Trimming left V 2 bases short and J 0 bases short, with 16 bases between. The CDR3 runs 16 residues. The germline CDR1 and CDR2 sequences are DFQATT and SNEGSKA (reference sequence). The CDR3 bases are TGCAGTGCTAGACTACCGCCGGGACTCCACCAAGAGACCCAGTACTTC. It translates to CSARLPPGLHQETQYF.

The chain combines TRBV20-1 with TRBJ2-7; TRBD2 agrees at 7 bases. The CDR3 has 14 amino acids. Losses at the gene ends were 5 bases for V and 0 bases for J; bases not matched to a gene: 7. CDR1 and CDR2 (germline): DFQATT, SNEGSKA (reference sequence). The CDR3 is CSAGLGGSSYEQYF. The CDR3, as DNA: TGCAGTGCTGGTTTGGGGGGGAGCTCCTACGAGCAGTACTTC.

In its sample, this clonotype was seen once. The chain employs TRBV20-1 and TRBJ2-2, with 8 bases aligning to TRBD1. Looked up from germline, CDR1 is DFQATT and CDR2 is SNEGSKA (reference sequence). CDR3 length: 16 residues. V lost 0 bases and J lost 4; bases outside the gene matches: 7. For the CDR3, the DNA is TGCAGTGCTAGAGAGACAGGGGCCGGGGCCACCGGGGAGCTGTTTTTT. Translation: CSARETGAGATGELFF.

This rearrangement joins TRBV3-1 to TRBJ2-2, with 12 bases lining up with TRBD2. J was trimmed by 0 bases and V by 1 base; bases with no gene match: 6. The germline V gene encodes CDR1 LGHDT and CDR2 YNNKEL (reference sequence). The CDR3 spans 19 residues. CDR3 sequence: CASSQGWGLAGANTGELFF. DNA for the CDR3: TGTGCCAGCAGCCAAGGTTGGGGACTAGCGGGCGCGAACACCGGGGAGCTGTTTTTT.

The rearrangement links TRBV24-1 to TRBJ2-3; 7 bases match TRBD1. The germline gives CDR1 KGHDR, CDR2 SFDVKD. The junction had 8 bases not matched to a gene; V was cut back by 3 bases and J by 0 bases. The CDR3 sequence is 17 residues long. The CDR3 reads CATSDPRDRVSTDTQYF. CDR3 DNA: TGTGCCACCAGTGATCCCCGTGACAGGGTGAGCACAGATACGCAGTATTTT.

This clonotype was found a few times. This sequence joins TRBV7-9 and TRBJ2-3, with a weak D call TRBD2 (6 bases). Trimming pared 5 bases from V and 6 bases from J, leaving 18 bases between. Per the germline V gene, CDR1 is SEHNR and CDR2 is FQNEAQ (reference sequence). This CDR3 is built from 15 residues. The CDR3: CASSPPRGRTDTQYF. CDR3 bases: TGTGCCAGCAGCCCCCCTCGTGGGAGGACCGATACGCAGTATTTT.

This sequence joins TRBV11-2 and TRBJ2-1, with TRBD2 matching over 14 bases. After removal of 1 base from V and 4 bases from J, the junction contained 6 bases not matched to a gene. CDR3 length: 18 amino acids. Germline lookup yields CDR1 SGHAT and CDR2 FQNNGV. The chain's CDR3 is CASSLVRLAGGRYNEQFF. CDR3 DNA sequence: TGTGCCAGCAGCTTAGTCCGACTAGCGGGAGGGCGGTACAATGAGCAGTTCTTC.

The chain links TRBV5-1 to TRBJ2-2; D possibly corresponds to TRBD2 (6 bases). The CDR3 is 13 amino acids. Germline V gives CDR1 SGHRS, CDR2 YFSETQ. The germline V and J ends were trimmed by 0 bases and 6 bases, with 6 bases remaining between them. CDR3: CASSLVAAGELFF. The CDR3 DNA sequence: TGCGCCAGCAGCTTGGTAGCGGCCGGGGAGCTGTTTTTT.

A few counts support this clonotype. The V call is TRBV6-5, the J call TRBJ2-5; possibly TRBD1 for D (6 bases). CDR1 MNHEY and CDR2 SVGAGI come from the germline V gene. CDR3 size: 16 residues. V lost 0 bases to trimming and J lost 2 bases, with 13 bases between them. The CDR3 reads CASSYSRGRGQETQYF. Written as DNA, the CDR3 is TGTGCCAGCAGTTACTCGAGGGGTAGGGGGCAAGAGACCCAGTACTTC.

This clonotype was detected many times. The rearrangement uses TRBV18 and TRBJ2-5, with 9 bases that match TRBD1. The junction had 8 bases not matched to a gene; V was cut back by 8 bases and J by 4 bases. Germline CDR1 is KGHSH and CDR2 is LQKENI. The CDR3 has 14 amino acids. The CDR3 here is CASSPQGAGETQYF. The CDR3 DNA reads as TGTGCCAGCAGTCCACAGGGGGCGGGAGAGACCCAGTACTTC.

The chain is built from TRBV28 and TRBJ2-5, with TRBD2 matching 12 bases. V lost 4 bases, J lost 5 bases, and 11 bases stayed unmatched. This CDR3 spans 17 amino acids. Germline V gives CDR1 MDHEN, CDR2 SYDVKM. The CDR3 DNA follows: TGTGCCAGCAGTTCCCTACCGACTAGCGGGGGAAGGGAGACCCAGTACTTC. Its protein product is CASSSLPTSGGRETQYF.

This clonotype turned up a few times. The V gene is TRBV4-2, the J gene TRBJ2-1, with 9 positions matching TRBD2. The ends lost 3 bases at V and 3 bases at J; junction bases unmatched: 9. This CDR3 is 17 amino acids long. The V gene's germline CDR1 is LGHNA and CDR2 YNFKEQ. The CDR3 region has the DNA TGTGCCAGCAGCCATCGTGGGGCGGGAGGGGGCTACAATGAGCAGTTCTTC. Translating it yields CASSHRGAGGGYNEQFF.

CDR3 sequence (DNA): TGTGCCATCATGGAGCGGGGTAACACCGGGGAGCTGTTTTTT. Translation gives CAIMERGNTGELFF. The chain is built from TRBV10-3 and TRBJ2-2, with TRBD2 matching 7 bases. With 7 bases clipped from V and 2 bases from J, the junction kept 4 bases outside the gene matches. Germline CDR1 and CDR2: ENHRY and SYGVKD. The CDR3 contains 14 residues.